Each of the 17 T cell receptor beta chains below was sequenced from the same sample in a study of shared clonotypes between healthy human individuals. Produced via immunoSEQ multiplex PCR; TCRdb's table is partial and in-frame only. The data contain approximately 2,000,000 clones, 80% to 95% of them singletons. CD45RO negativity and positive selection for CCR7 defined naive CD8 cells, a population that excluded terminally differentiated effector memory CD45RA+ cells. The sequenced sample consisted of naive CD8+ T cells from PBMCs. Receptors were obtained from a man aged 18 to 29 in good health. Some clones in this sample may be carry-over from other donors' samples.

The rearrangement links TRBV9 to TRBJ2-3, with D tentatively TRBD1 or TRBD2 (6 bases each). V lost 0 bases and J 7 bases, leaving 30 bases between the germline ends. CDR3 length: 20 amino acids. Germline CDR1 reads SGDLS; CDR2 reads YYNGEE. CDR3 protein: CASSVEGGARGPFIAYTQYF. Written as DNA, the CDR3 is TGTGCCAGCAGCGTAGAGGGGGGAGCGAGAGGGCCCTTTATTGCTTATACGCAGTATTTT.

V usage is TRBV4-1 and J usage is TRBJ1-6; 10 bases map to TRBD1. The V segment lost 4 bases and the J segment 9 bases; nucleotides outside the gene matches: 6. Germline V gene sequence: CDR1 MGHRA, CDR2 YSYEKL. The CDR3 consists of 15 residues. The chain's CDR3 is CASSLGRTGGSPLHF. DNA for the CDR3: TGCGCCAGCAGCCTCGGTAGGACAGGGGGTTCACCCCTCCACTTT.

This clone has more than one count but fewer than ten. The sample contains more than one DNA sequence encoding this CDR3. The chain employs TRBV5-1 and TRBJ1-1; possible D gene TRBD1, 5 bases. The V end lost 0 bases, the J end lost 5 bases, and 8 bases lay between the germline ends. The CDR3 runs 13 residues. The V gene's germline CDR1 is SGHRS and CDR2 YFSETQ. The CDR3 region is CASSLGAGTEAFF. The CDR3 DNA reads TGCGCCAGCAGCTTGGGGGCAGGGACTGAAGCTTTCTTT.

The V gene is TRBV4-3, the J gene TRBJ2-5, with TRBD2 matching over 7 bases. The CDR3 length is 15 residues. The germline gives CDR1 LGHNA, CDR2 YSLEER. V lost 4 bases to trimming and J lost 5 bases; unmatched junction nucleotides: 10. DNA for the CDR3: TGCGCCAGCAGCCGGGGTAGCGGGCTAGGGGAGACCCAGTACTTC. It translates to CASSRGSGLGETQYF.

CDR3 protein: CASTLGLAGGEQFF. The CDR3 nucleotides read TGTGCCAGCACCCTCGGGCTAGCGGGAGGTGAGCAGTTCTTC. The rearrangement joins TRBV6-5 to TRBJ2-1, with 11 bases fitting TRBD2. Trimming took 7 bases from V and 9 from J; bases not matched to a gene: 8. Germline CDR1 is MNHEY and CDR2 is SVGAGI. The CDR3 consists of 14 residues.

This clone was recorded once. The V gene is TRBV29-1, the J gene TRBJ2-3; TRBD2 matches at 10 bases. V lost 4 bases and J lost 4; bases outside the gene matches: 5. This CDR3 has 14 residues. Per germline, CDR1 SQVTM and CDR2 ANQGSEA. The CDR3 reads CSVVLAGEADTQYF. CDR3 sequence (DNA): TGCAGCGTTGTGCTAGCGGGAGAGGCAGATACGCAGTATTTT.

This clone was found once. Other nucleotide sequences in the sample specify the same CDR3. The chain is built from TRBV7-2 and TRBJ2-5; D possibly corresponds to TRBD2 (5 bases). CDR1 and CDR2 (germline): SGHTA, FQGNSA. V shed 1 base and J shed 5 bases, with 11 bases lying between them. The CDR3 is 14 residues long. The CDR3 DNA reads TGTGCCAGCAGCTTAGAGGCGGGTTGGGAGACCCAGTACTTC. It specifies CASSLEAGWETQYF.

The rearrangement joins TRBV13 to TRBJ2-3, with a possible D match to TRBD2 (6 bases). V lost 4 bases, J lost 0 bases, and 8 bases lay in between. Germline V gives CDR1 PRHDT, CDR2 FYEKMQ (reference sequence). CDR3 length: 14 residues. CDR3 DNA: TGTGCCAGCAGCTCTGGGACTAGCACAGATACGCAGTATTTT. Translation: CASSSGTSTDTQYF.

Points on this clone: Within the sample, other DNA sequences also encode this same CDR3. The rearrangement links TRBV27 to TRBJ2-7, with 14 bases matching TRBD2. Per the germline V gene, CDR1 is MNHEY and CDR2 is SMNVEV (reference sequence). This CDR3 comprises 15 residues. J gave up 5 bases and V 4 bases, and 4 bases lay outside the gene matches. CDR3 in DNA: TGTGCCAGCAGTTCGGGACTAGCGGGAGTAAACGAGCAGTACTTC. Its translation: CASSSGLAGVNEQYF.

The V call is TRBV10-2, the J call TRBJ2-1, with D tentatively TRBD1 (6 bases). CDR3 length: 13 amino acids. Looked up from germline, CDR1 is WSHSY and CDR2 is SAAADI. Trimming cost V 6 bases and J 1 base, with 7 bases left between them. CDR3 loop: CASRQGSYNEQFF. For the CDR3, the DNA is TGCGCCAGCAGACAGGGTTCCTACAATGAGCAGTTCTTC.

J is TRBJ1-5 and V is TRBV27; 8 positions match TRBD1. This CDR3 has 18 amino acids. The V gene's germline CDR1 is MNHEY and CDR2 SMNVEV (reference sequence). V lost 3 bases to trimming and J lost 0 bases; unmatched junction nucleotides: 10. CDR3 protein: CASSFTGGGYYSNQPQHF. Here the CDR3 DNA reads TGTGCCAGCAGTTTCACAGGGGGTGGGTATTATAGCAATCAGCCCCAGCATTTT.

Written as DNA, the CDR3 is TGTGCCATCAGTGAGTCGAAACAGCTAACTGAAGCTTTCTTT. It codes for CAISESKQLTEAFF. The chain employs TRBV10-3 and TRBJ1-1, with unresolved D. This CDR3 region has 14 residues. CDR1 is ENHRY and CDR2 is SYGVKD in the germline V gene. V dropped 0 bases and J dropped 5 bases, with 10 bases sitting between them.

The chain recombines TRBV4-1 with TRBJ2-6; 7 bases are a match to TRBD2. Germline-derived CDR1 and CDR2 are MGHRA and YSYEKL. This CDR3 region has 18 residues. V gave up 4 bases and J gave up 0 bases; unmatched junction bases: 9. CDR3 sequence: CASSPRGVLSSGANVLTF. As DNA, the CDR3 is TGCGCCAGCAGCCCCCGGGGGGTTTTAAGCTCTGGGGCCAACGTCCTGACTTTC.

The chain has TRBV28 and TRBJ2-1; 7 nucleotides agree with TRBD2. The CDR3 extends over 15 amino acids. Germline CDR1 and CDR2: MDHEN and SYDVKM. Unmatched junction bases numbered 11, after V lost 4 bases and J lost 8 bases. CDR3 sequence reads: CASSSGTTLEHEQFF. The CDR3 DNA follows: TGTGCCAGCAGTTCAGGGACTACCCTCGAACATGAGCAGTTCTTC.

About this clone: The sample carries other DNA sequences with the same CDR3. The V call is TRBV13, the J call TRBJ2-5; D is uncertain. Germline CDR1 and CDR2: PRHDT and FYEKMQ (reference sequence). V was trimmed by 5 bases and J by 0 bases, leaving 4 bases between them. The CDR3 loop spans 12 amino acids. This chain's CDR3 is CASSQYQETQYF. CDR3 nucleotides: TGTGCCAGCAGCCAATACCAAGAGACCCAGTACTTC. Drawing the rest from reference TRBV13 and TRBJ2-5, the complete variable domain is AAGVIQSPRHLIKEKRETATLKCYPIPRHDTVYWYQQGPGQDPQFLISFYEKMQSDKGSIPDRFSAQQFSDYHSELNMSSLELGDSALYFCASSQYQETQYFGPGTRLLVL.

V is TRBV29-1 and J is TRBJ2-4, with TRBD2 matching 12 bases. The CDR3 length is 12 residues. The V gene's germline CDR1 is SQVTM and CDR2 ANQGSEA. CDR3 DNA: TGCGGGGCGCTAGCGGGAGGGGACATTCAGTACTTC. This codes for CGALAGGDIQYF.

This clone was observed once. V is TRBV5-8 and J is TRBJ2-2; D remains unclear. V was cut by 0 bases and J by 4 bases, with 7 bases left in between. The CDR3 totals 14 residues. Germline V gene data show CDR1 as SGHTS and CDR2 as YDEGEE. This chain's CDR3 is CASSLGTGTGELFF. CDR3 DNA: TGTGCCAGCAGCTTGGGGACCGGCACCGGGGAGCTGTTTTTT.